This T cell receptor (beta chain) was recovered during a study of blood T cell repertoires in COVID-19. In the study overall: Whether acute or convalescent, the COVID-19 samples came from the United States, Italy and Spain. From T cells, B-cell-depleted T cells, or PBMCs came the material, which was cDNA or gDNA.

Per the original data handling: Estimation of nucleated cell counts relied on the amplification of reference gene primers. Repertoires were generated with immunoSEQ multiplex PCR, while TCRdb's copy carries only in-frame clones and drops some. The V and J calls and the clone size are those of that table, but D and trimming were determined from the DNA. The sample has 70,000 or so clones, about nine tenths seen once. This CDR3 has 17 amino acids. V gave up 5 bases and J gave up 5 bases; unmatched junction bases: 11. The germline V gene has CDR1 MNHEY and CDR2 SMNVEV (reference sequence). What was sequenced was peripheral blood. The V call is TRBV27, the J call TRBJ2-3; 12 nucleotides match TRBD2. The origin of this receptor is a woman over 75 with active COVID-19. CDR3 nucleotides: TGTGCCAGCAGTCCGCCCTCTCTAGCGGGAGGGAGAGATACGCAGTATTTT. It specifies CASSPPSLAGGRDTQYF.